The 30 T cell receptor beta chains listed next were all sequenced from one sample in a study of patients and donors after allogeneic stem cell transplantation. From the RT-PCR reads, TCRdb called clonotypes with MiXCR, one entry per CDR3 protein. Altogether roughly 41,000 distinct CDR3 sequences are present, over 25% being singletons, with the ten largest covering about three quarters. The sequencing sample was made of blood, either unsorted or a sorted T cell fraction (not recorded which). The receptors originated from a human donor who was either an allogeneic HSCT recipient or a stem cell or donor lymphocyte infusion donor (not recorded which). It is not recorded whose cells these are; they may come from a transplant donor.

This clonotype was seen just once. Without the conserved terminal phenylalanine or tryptophan, this CDR3 likely stems from a read error. The rearrangement links TRBV25-1 to TRBJ1-3; D gene unclear. V lost 1 base and J 9 bases, leaving 16 bases between the germline ends. The CDR3 covers 15 residues. CDR1 MGHDK and CDR2 SYGVNS come from the germline V gene. The CDR3 spells CASSESGRPGATIYI. CDR3 in DNA: TGTGCCAGCAGTGAATCCGGACGGCCGGGAGCCACCATATATATT.

This clonotype was seen more than once but under ten times. The chain carries TRBV20-1 and TRBJ1-6; D is unresolved. Trimming cost V 6 bases and J 7 bases, with 19 bases left between them. The CDR3 spans 15 residues. Germline CDR1 DFQATT, CDR2 SNEGSKA (reference sequence). Here the CDR3 reads CSAQMWARSNSPLHF. The CDR3 DNA is TGCAGTGCCCAAATGTGGGCGCGCAGCAATTCACCCCTCCACTTT.

The chain is built from TRBV10-3 and TRBJ2-7; D might be TRBD1 (6 bases). Germline values: CDR1 ENHRY, CDR2 SYGVKD. This CDR3 has 14 residues. With 7 bases removed from V and 2 bases from J, the gap between germline ends came to 15 bases. The CDR3 coding sequence is TGTGCCATCAAGGGGGACGAACTGGCCTACGAGCAGTACTTC. It encodes CAIKGDELAYEQYF.

The chain combines TRBV7-2 with TRBJ1-1; D is unclear. CDR1 is SGHTA and CDR2 is FQGNSA in the germline V gene. V lost 3 bases and J 4 bases, leaving 15 bases between the germline ends. The CDR3 is made up of 15 amino acids. The CDR3: CASSFRASWGTEAFF. CDR3 DNA: TGTGCCAGCAGCTTCCGGGCCTCCTGGGGCACTGAAGCTTTCTTT.

This chain connects TRBV20-1 to TRBJ2-7; no firm D call. The CDR3 spans 13 residues. CDR1 is DFQATT and CDR2 is SNEGSKA in the germline V gene (reference sequence). The ends were cut back, 4 bases at V and 3 bases at J, with 13 bases in the middle. This chain's CDR3 is CSATPGQLYEQYF. The CDR3 DNA reads TGCAGTGCTACCCCCGGGCAGCTCTACGAGCAGTACTTC.

With respect to this clonotype: The conserved phenylalanine or tryptophan is not found at the CDR3 terminus, so this likely reflects a read error. No DNA is shown, since the ends of the CDR3 on it are uncertain; the CDR3 is the one TCRdb lists. The V call is TRBV28, the J call TRBJ1-2. Germline values: CDR1 MDHEN, CDR2 SYDVKM. A total of 11 residues make up the CDR3, ends included. The CDR3 loop is CASSLNYGVSL.

The chain is built from TRBV28 and TRBJ1-6, with unresolved D. Per the germline V gene, CDR1 is MDHEN and CDR2 is SYDVKM. This CDR3 spans 14 amino acids. Trimming pared 2 bases from V and 10 bases from J, leaving 12 bases between. The CDR3 bases are TGTGCCAGCAGTTTAGGTCGCGGGAGCTCACCCCTCCACTTT. It translates to CASSLGRGSSPLHF.

This clonotype has a handful of counts. The V gene is TRBV7-2, the J gene TRBJ1-2; D might be TRBD1 (5 bases). The CDR3 extends over 14 amino acids. The germline gives CDR1 SGHTA, CDR2 FQGNSA. The V end was cut by 1 base, the J end by 2 bases, with 8 bases between. The CDR3 sequence: CASSLGTGNYGYTF. CDR3 DNA sequence: TGTGCCAGCAGCTTAGGAACAGGAAACTATGGCTACACCTTC.

This clonotype turned up a few times. V usage is TRBV28 and J usage is TRBJ1-4; 7 bases are a match to TRBD1. Trimming removed 5 bases from V and 7 bases from J; junction bases left unmatched: 10. This CDR3 spans 15 amino acids. Germline CDR1 MDHEN, CDR2 SYDVKM. The CDR3 nucleotides are TGTGCCAGCAGTCCTTTAGGGGCAGGGGGTGAAAAACTGTTTTTT. It is translated as CASSPLGAGGEKLFF.

The rearrangement uses TRBV7-9 and TRBJ1-5; tentatively, D is TRBD1 (6 bases). In germline, CDR1 is SEHNR, CDR2 FQNEAQ (reference sequence). This CDR3 has 13 amino acids. The V and J ends lost 5 bases and 6 bases respectively, with 11 bases between them. The CDR3 is CASSQDRSQPQHF. The CDR3 DNA reads as TGTGCCAGCAGCCAAGACAGGTCTCAGCCCCAGCATTTT.

This clonotype has only a few counts. V and J are TRBV4-2 and TRBJ2-3, with unresolved D. The CDR3 has 13 amino acids. Germline values: CDR1 LGHNA, CDR2 YNFKEQ. Between the trimmed V and J ends, which lost 3 bases and 4 bases, there was a span of 8 bases. The CDR3 reads CASSHPHPDTQYF. The CDR3 bases are TGTGCCAGCAGCCACCCGCATCCAGATACGCAGTATTTT.

As concerns this clonotype: The junction departs from the called germline gene at one end, perhaps through a read error. The J gene is TRBJ1-1, the V gene TRBV7-2; D call uncertain. The CDR3 length is 11 residues. Looked up from germline, CDR1 is SGHTA and CDR2 is FQGNSA. In DNA, the CDR3 is TGTGCCAGCACCTTATACACTGAAGCTTTCTTT. The encoded protein is CASTLYTEAFF. The full variable domain, rest sourced from reference TRBV7-2 and TRBJ1-1, is GAGVSQSPSNKVTEKGKDVELRCDPISGHTALYWYRQSLGQGLEFLIYFQGNSAPDKSGLPSDRFSAERTGGSVSTLTIQRTQQEDSAVYLCASTLYTEAFFGQGTRLTVV.

The chain is built from TRBV29-1 and TRBJ2-3, with D perhaps being TRBD1 or TRBD2 (5 bases each). The germline V gene has CDR1 SQVTM and CDR2 ANQGSEA. The V end lost 4 bases, the J end lost 2 bases, and 10 bases lay between the germline ends. This CDR3 region has 13 residues. The CDR3 region is CSVAGTYTDTQYF. CDR3 DNA: TGCAGCGTTGCTGGGACCTACACAGATACGCAGTATTTT.

The rearrangement uses TRBV5-4 and TRBJ2-5, with D possibly TRBD2 on 6 matching bases. Deletions cut 3 bases from V and 4 bases from J, with 19 bases between. This CDR3 contains 16 residues. CDR1 is SGHNT and CDR2 is YYREEE in the germline V gene (reference sequence). The CDR3 DNA is TGTGCCAGCAGCTCCCTTGACATGATGGGGGGAGAGACCCAGTACTTC. This translates into CASSSLDMMGGETQYF.

The chain links TRBV20-1 to TRBJ1-6; D is uncertain. CDR1 and CDR2 (germline): DFQATT, SNEGSKA (reference sequence). The germline V and J ends were trimmed by 2 bases and 7 bases, with 18 bases remaining between them. The CDR3 consists of 16 residues. The CDR3 loop is CSARTTRRGFNSPLHF. DNA for the CDR3: TGCAGTGCTAGAACGACAAGGCGAGGGTTCAATTCACCCCTCCACTTT.

This clonotype is hyperexpanded. The V gene is TRBV7-9, the J gene TRBJ1-2; TRBD1 might be the D (6 bases). The germline V gene encodes CDR1 SEHNR and CDR2 FQNEAQ (reference sequence). V was trimmed by 8 bases and J by 1 base, leaving 26 bases between them. This CDR3 comprises 18 residues. The CDR3 bases are TGTGCCAGCCGCAGCTTACAGTACAGGGAGGGCCTTAACTATGGCTACACCTTC. Amino acids: CASRSLQYREGLNYGYTF.

V and J are TRBV27 and TRBJ1-2; D ambiguous. V lost 3 bases, J lost 6 bases, and 8 bases lay in between. The germline V gene has CDR1 MNHEY and CDR2 SMNVEV (reference sequence). The CDR3 is 12 amino acids. The chain's CDR3 is CASSLKGHGYTF. In nucleotides, the CDR3 is TGTGCCAGCAGTTTGAAAGGGCATGGCTACACCTTC.

V gene TRBV12-3 or TRBV12-4 combines with J gene TRBJ2-7, with 11 nucleotides matching TRBD2. Trimming at V came to 5 bases and at J to 2 bases, leaving 11 bases not matched to a gene. The CDR3 is 17 amino acids. The CDR3 region is CASSPMVGLAGPYEQYF. The DNA of the CDR3 is TGTGCCAGCAGTCCCATGGTTGGACTAGCGGGCCCCTACGAGCAGTACTTC.

V gene TRBV28 combines with J gene TRBJ2-4; tentative D call: TRBD1 (5 bases). Looked up from germline, CDR1 is MDHEN and CDR2 is SYDVKM. The CDR3 consists of 14 residues. The V gene lost 6 bases and the J gene lost 4 bases, with 13 bases spanning the gap. The CDR3 nucleotides read TGTGCCAGCAGGACTGGGGCCCTGAAAAACATTCAGTACTTC. Amino acids: CASRTGALKNIQYF. Full variable domain (rest looked up from reference TRBV28 and TRBJ2-4): DVKVTQSSRYLVKRTGEKVFLECVQDMDHENMFWYRQDPGLGLRLIYFSYDVKMKEKGDIPEGYSVSREKKERFSLILESASTNQTSMYLCASRTGALKNIQYFGAGTRLSVL.

The rearrangement links TRBV7-6 to TRBJ2-1; D unclear. From germline, CDR1 is SGHVS and CDR2 FNYEAQ. Between the trimmed V and J ends, which lost 5 bases and 3 bases, there was a span of 5 bases. The length of the CDR3 is 12 residues. DNA of the CDR3: TGTGCCAGCAGCCCCAGCTACAATGAGCAGTTCTTC. Translating gives CASSPSYNEQFF.

This clonotype has a handful of counts. This chain links TRBV29-1 with TRBJ1-2; 8 bases are shared with TRBD1. Looked up from germline, CDR1 is SQVTM and CDR2 is ANQGSEA. The J segment lost 8 bases and the V segment lost 7 bases, leaving 9 bases of the junction unmatched. CDR3 length: 12 residues. The CDR3 region is CSADRGSRGYTF. CDR3 bases: TGCAGCGCCGACAGGGGATCGCGGGGCTACACCTTC.

In this sample, this clonotype turned up once. This chain links TRBV4-3 with TRBJ2-2; 12 nucleotides agree with TRBD2. CDR1 LGHNA and CDR2 YSLEER come from the germline V gene. CDR3 length equals 15 residues. Trimming at V came to 5 bases and at J to 7 bases, leaving 5 bases not matched to a gene. The CDR3 region has the DNA TGCGCCAGCAGCTGGACTAGCGGGATGAGCGGGGAGCTGTTTTTT. The encoded protein is CASSWTSGMSGELFF.

This clonotype was found a few times. The V and J genes are TRBV5-1 and TRBJ2-5; D remains unclear. Trimming removed 1 base at V and 5 bases at J, with 3 bases between. This CDR3 contains 11 residues. CDR1 is SGHRS and CDR2 is YFSETQ in the germline V gene. This CDR3 is CASSLWETQYF. CDR3 nucleotides: TGCGCCAGCAGCTTGTGGGAGACCCAGTACTTC.

J is TRBJ2-1 and V is TRBV28, with TRBD2 matching 13 bases. V lost 2 bases and J lost 0; bases outside the gene matches: 10. Germline CDR1 MDHEN, CDR2 SYDVKM. The CDR3 is 20 residues long. CDR3: CASSLDLLAGGPLSYNEQFF. CDR3 DNA sequence: TGTGCCAGCAGTTTAGACCTACTAGCGGGAGGGCCACTCTCCTACAATGAGCAGTTCTTC.

There are a few counts of this clonotype. This chain links TRBV28 with TRBJ1-6, with D hard to call. Germline V lookup: CDR1 MDHEN, CDR2 SYDVKM. The CDR3 has 14 residues. Trimming pared 5 bases from V and 1 base from J, leaving 6 bases between. The CDR3 region has the DNA TGTGCCAGCAGTGAGGGTTCCTATAATTCACCCCTCCACTTT. This translates into CASSEGSYNSPLHF.

The rearrangement uses TRBV6-2 or TRBV6-3 and TRBJ2-2; D possibly corresponds to TRBD1 (6 bases). CDR3 length: 15 residues. Germline CDR1 and CDR2: MNHEY and SVGEGT. The ends were cut back, 2 bases at V and 1 base at J, with 8 bases in the middle. The CDR3 reads CASSYGQKNTGELFF. CDR3 coding DNA: TGTGCCAGCAGTTACGGACAGAAGAACACCGGGGAGCTGTTTTTT.

The rearrangement joins TRBV7-9 to TRBJ1-2, with D maybe TRBD1 (5 bases). Germline V gene data show CDR1 as SEHNR and CDR2 as FQNEAQ (reference sequence). Deletions cut 8 bases from V and 6 bases from J, with 19 bases between. The CDR3 runs to 14 residues. CDR3 in DNA: TGTGCCAGCGGGGGGGTGGACCATCTCCATGGCTACACCTTC. It is translated as CASGGVDHLHGYTF. Using reference TRBV7-9 and TRBJ1-2 for the parts outside the CDR3, the full variable domain is DTGVSQNPRHKITKRGQNVTFRCDPISEHNRLYWYRQTLGQGPEFLTYFQNEAQLEKSRLLSDRFSAERPKGSFSTLEIQRTEQGDSAMYLCASGGVDHLHGYTFGSGTRLTVV.

This clonotype was seen repeatedly, ten times or more. CDR3 protein: CATLDGLNTEAFF. CDR3 in DNA: TGTGCCACCCTGGACGGGCTGAACACTGAAGCTTTCTTT. This chain uses TRBV10-3 with TRBJ1-1; D gene ambiguous. Germline lookup yields CDR1 ENHRY and CDR2 SYGVKD. The V and J ends lost 10 bases and 0 bases respectively, with 12 bases between them. The CDR3 is 13 amino acids.

The J gene is TRBJ2-2, the V gene TRBV20-1; D uncertain. CDR3 length: 13 residues. V lost 1 base to trimming and J lost 6 bases, with 9 bases between them. CDR1 is DFQATT, CDR2 SNEGSKA, per germline (reference sequence). CDR3 protein: CSARAVIAGELFF. The CDR3 region has the DNA TGCAGTGCTAGAGCCGTGATAGCCGGGGAGCTGTTTTTT.

The chain has TRBV4-3 and TRBJ1-6; D is possibly TRBD1 (6 bases). Trimming stripped 0 bases from V and 0 bases from J, with 12 bases between. Per the germline V gene, CDR1 is LGHNA and CDR2 is YSLEER. The length of the CDR3 is 18 residues. The chain's CDR3 is CASSQDGGPSSYNSPLHF. The CDR3 DNA sequence: TGCGCCAGCAGCCAAGACGGGGGGCCTAGCTCCTATAATTCACCCCTCCACTTT.